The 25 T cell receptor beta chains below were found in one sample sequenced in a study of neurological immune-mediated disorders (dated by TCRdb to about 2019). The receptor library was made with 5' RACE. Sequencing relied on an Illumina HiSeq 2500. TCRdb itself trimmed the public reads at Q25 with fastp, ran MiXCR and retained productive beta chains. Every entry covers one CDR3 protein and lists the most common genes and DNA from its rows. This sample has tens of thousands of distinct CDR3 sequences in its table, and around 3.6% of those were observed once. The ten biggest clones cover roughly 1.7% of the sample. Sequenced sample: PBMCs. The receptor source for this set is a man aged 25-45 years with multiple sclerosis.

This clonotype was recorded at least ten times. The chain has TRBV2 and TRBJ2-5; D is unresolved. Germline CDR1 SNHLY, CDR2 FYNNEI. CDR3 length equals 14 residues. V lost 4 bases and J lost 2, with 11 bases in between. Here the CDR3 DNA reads TGTGCCAGCAGTGTTATCCCCAGTCAAGAGACCCAGTACTTC. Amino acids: CASSVIPSQETQYF.

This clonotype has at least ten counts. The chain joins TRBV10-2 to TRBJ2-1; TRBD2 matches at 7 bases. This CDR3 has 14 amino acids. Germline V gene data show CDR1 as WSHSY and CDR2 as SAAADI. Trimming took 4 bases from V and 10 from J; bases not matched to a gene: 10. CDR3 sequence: CASSGGTGGVEQFF. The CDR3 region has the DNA TGCGCCAGCAGTGGAGGAACGGGAGGAGTCGAGCAGTTCTTC.

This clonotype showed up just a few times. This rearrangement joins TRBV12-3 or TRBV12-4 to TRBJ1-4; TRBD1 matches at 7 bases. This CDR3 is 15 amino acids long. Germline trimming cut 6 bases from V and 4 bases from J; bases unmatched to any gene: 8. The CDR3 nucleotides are TGTGCCAGCAGACGCGCGGGACAGAGTAATGAAAAACTGTTTTTT. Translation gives CASRRAGQSNEKLFF.

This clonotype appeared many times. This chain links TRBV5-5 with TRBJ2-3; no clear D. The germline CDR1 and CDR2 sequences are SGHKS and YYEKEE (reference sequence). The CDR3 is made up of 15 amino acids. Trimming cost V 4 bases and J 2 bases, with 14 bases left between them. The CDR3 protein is CASSQAQRYTDTQYF. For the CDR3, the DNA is TGTGCCAGCAGCCAAGCCCAGAGGTACACAGATACGCAGTATTTT.

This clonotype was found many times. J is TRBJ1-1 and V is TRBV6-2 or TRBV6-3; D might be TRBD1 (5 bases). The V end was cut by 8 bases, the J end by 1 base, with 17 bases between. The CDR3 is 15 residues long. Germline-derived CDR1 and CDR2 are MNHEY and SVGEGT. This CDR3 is CASSEWGRENTEAFF. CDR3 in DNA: TGTGCCAGCTCAGAGTGGGGCAGGGAGAACACTGAAGCTTTCTTT.

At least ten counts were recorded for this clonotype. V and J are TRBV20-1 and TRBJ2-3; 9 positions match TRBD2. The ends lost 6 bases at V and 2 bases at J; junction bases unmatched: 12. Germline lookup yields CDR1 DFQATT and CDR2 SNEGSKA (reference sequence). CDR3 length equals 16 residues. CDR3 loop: CSAYLVLAGNTDTQYF. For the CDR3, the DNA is TGCAGTGCCTACCTAGTTCTAGCGGGGAACACAGATACGCAGTATTTT.

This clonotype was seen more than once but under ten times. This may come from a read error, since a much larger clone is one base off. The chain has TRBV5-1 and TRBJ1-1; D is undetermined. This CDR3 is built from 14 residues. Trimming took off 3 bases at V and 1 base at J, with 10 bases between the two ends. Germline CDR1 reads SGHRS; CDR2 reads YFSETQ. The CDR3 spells CASSSPGKNTEAFF. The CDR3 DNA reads TGCGCCAGCAGCTCTCCCGGAAAGAACACTGAAGCTTTCTTT.

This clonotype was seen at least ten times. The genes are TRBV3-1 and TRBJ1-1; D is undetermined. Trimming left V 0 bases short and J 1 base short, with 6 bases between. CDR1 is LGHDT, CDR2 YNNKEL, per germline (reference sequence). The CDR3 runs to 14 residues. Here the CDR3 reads CASSQEIRNTEAFF. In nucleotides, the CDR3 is TGTGCCAGCAGCCAAGAAATCCGGAACACTGAAGCTTTCTTT.

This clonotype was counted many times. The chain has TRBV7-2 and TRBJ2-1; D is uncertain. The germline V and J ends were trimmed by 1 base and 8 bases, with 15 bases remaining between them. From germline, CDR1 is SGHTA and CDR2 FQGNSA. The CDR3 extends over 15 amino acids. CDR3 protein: CASSLVGLIGDEQFF. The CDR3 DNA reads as TGTGCCAGCAGCTTAGTAGGTCTTATAGGAGATGAGCAGTTCTTC.

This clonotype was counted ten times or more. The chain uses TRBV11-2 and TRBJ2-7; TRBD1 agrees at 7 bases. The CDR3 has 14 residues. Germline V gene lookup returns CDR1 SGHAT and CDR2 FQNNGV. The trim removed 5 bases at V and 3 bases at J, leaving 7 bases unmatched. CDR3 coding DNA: TGTGCCAGCAGCCCGGGACAGCAGAACTACGAGCAGTACTTC. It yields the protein CASSPGQQNYEQYF.

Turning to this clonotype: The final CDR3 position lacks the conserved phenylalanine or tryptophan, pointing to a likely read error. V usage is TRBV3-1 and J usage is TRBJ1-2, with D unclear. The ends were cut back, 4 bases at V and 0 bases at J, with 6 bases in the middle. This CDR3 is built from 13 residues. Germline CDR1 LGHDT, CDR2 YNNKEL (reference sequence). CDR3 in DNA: TGTGCCAGCAGCCCACACACTAACTATGGCTACACCGTC. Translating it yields CASSPHTNYGYTV.

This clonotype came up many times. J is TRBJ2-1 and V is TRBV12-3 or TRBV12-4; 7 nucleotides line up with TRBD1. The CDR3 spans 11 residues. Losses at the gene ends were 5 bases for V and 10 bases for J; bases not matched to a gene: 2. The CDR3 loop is CASSTRGEQFF. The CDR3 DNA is TGTGCCAGCAGTACCAGGGGGGAGCAGTTCTTC.

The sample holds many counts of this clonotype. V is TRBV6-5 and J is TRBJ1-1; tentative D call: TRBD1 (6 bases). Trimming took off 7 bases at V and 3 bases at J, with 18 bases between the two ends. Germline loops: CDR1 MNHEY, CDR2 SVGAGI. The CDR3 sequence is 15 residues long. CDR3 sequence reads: CASTRGTLQDTEAFF. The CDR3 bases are TGTGCCAGCACGAGGGGGACCCTACAGGACACTGAAGCTTTCTTT.

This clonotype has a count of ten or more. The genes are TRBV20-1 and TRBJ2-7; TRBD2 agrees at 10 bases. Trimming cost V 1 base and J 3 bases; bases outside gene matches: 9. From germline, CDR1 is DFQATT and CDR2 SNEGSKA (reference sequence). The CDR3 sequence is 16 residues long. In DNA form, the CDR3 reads TGCAGTGCTAGAGGGTCCGGGCGGACTAGCGGCTACGAGCAGTACTTC. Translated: CSARGSGRTSGYEQYF.

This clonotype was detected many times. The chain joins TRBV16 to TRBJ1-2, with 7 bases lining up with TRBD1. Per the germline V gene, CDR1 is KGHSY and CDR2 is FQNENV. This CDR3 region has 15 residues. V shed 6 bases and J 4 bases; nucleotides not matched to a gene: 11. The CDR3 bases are TGTGCCAGCAGTCCACAACAGGGGACGACCTATGGCTACACCTTC. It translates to CASSPQQGTTYGYTF.

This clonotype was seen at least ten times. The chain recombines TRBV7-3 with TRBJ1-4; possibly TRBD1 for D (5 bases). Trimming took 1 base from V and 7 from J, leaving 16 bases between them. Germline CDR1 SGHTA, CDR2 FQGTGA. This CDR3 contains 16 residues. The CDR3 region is CASSLNEGMRSEKLFF. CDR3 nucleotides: TGTGCCAGCAGCTTAAATGAGGGGATGAGGAGTGAAAAACTGTTTTTT.

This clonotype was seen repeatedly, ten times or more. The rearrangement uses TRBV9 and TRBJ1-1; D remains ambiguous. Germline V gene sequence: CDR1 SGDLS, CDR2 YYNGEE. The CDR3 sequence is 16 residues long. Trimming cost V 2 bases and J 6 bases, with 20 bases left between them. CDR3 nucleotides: TGTGCCAGCAGCGTTGAAAGACTGCTCCAGAGGGCTGAAGCTTTCTTT. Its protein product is CASSVERLLQRAEAFF.

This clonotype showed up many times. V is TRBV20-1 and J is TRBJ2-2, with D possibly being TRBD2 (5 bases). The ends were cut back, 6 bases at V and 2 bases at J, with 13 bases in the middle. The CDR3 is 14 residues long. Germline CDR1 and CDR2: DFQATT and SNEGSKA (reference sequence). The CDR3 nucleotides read TGCAGTGCAACTCACCGGGATAACACCGGGGAGCTGTTTTTT. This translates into CSATHRDNTGELFF.

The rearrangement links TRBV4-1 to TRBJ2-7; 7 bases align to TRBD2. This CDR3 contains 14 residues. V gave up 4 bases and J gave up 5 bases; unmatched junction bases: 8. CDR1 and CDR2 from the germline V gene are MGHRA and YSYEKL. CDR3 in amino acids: CASSRLTGRDEQYF. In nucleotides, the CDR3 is TGCGCCAGCAGCCGATTGACTGGGAGGGACGAGCAGTACTTC.

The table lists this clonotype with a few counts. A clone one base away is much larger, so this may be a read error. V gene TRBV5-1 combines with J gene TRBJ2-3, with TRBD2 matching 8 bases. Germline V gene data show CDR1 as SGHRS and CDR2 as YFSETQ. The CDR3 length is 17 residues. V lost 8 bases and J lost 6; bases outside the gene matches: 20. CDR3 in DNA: TGCGCCAGAAGAGCTACTATAGCGGGGTCGAGGGTGGATACGCAGTATTTT. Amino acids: CARRATIAGSRVDTQYF.

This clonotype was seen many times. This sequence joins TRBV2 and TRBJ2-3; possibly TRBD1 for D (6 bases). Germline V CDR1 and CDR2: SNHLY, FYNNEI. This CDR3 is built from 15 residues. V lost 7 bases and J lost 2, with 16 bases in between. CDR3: CASMWTVGDTDTQYF. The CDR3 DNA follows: TGTGCCAGCATGTGGACAGTTGGGGACACAGATACGCAGTATTTT.

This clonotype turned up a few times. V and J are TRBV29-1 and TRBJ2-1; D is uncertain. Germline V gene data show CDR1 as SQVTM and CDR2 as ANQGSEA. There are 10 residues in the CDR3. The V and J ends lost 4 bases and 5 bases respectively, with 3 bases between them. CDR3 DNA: TGCAGCGTTGCCCACAATGAGCAGTTCTTC. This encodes CSVAHNEQFF.

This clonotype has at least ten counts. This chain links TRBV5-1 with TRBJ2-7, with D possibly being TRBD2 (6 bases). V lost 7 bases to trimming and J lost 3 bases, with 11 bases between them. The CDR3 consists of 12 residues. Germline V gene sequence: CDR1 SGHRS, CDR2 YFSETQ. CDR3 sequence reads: CASGREDYEQYF. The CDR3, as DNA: TGCGCCAGCGGAAGGGAGGACTACGAGCAGTACTTC. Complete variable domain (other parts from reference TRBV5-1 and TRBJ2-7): KAGVTQTPRYLIKTRGQQVTLSCSPISGHRSVSWYQQTPGQGLQFLFEYFSETQRNKGNFPGRFSGRQFSNSRSEMNVSTLELGDSALYLCASGREDYEQYFGPGTRLTVT.

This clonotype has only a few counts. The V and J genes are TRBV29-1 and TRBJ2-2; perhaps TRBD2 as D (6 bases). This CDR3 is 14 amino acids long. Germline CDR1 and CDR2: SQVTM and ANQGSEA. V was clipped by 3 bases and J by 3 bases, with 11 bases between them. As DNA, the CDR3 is TGCAGCGTTGACGGGGGTTTGGACACCGGGGAGCTGTTTTTT. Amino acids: CSVDGGLDTGELFF.

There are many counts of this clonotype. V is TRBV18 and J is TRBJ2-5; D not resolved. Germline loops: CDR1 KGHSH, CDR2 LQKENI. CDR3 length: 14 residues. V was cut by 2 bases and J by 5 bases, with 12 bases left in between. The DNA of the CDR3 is TGTGCCAGCTCACCAAAGCAGTGGAGCGAGACCCAGTACTTC. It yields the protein CASSPKQWSETQYF.